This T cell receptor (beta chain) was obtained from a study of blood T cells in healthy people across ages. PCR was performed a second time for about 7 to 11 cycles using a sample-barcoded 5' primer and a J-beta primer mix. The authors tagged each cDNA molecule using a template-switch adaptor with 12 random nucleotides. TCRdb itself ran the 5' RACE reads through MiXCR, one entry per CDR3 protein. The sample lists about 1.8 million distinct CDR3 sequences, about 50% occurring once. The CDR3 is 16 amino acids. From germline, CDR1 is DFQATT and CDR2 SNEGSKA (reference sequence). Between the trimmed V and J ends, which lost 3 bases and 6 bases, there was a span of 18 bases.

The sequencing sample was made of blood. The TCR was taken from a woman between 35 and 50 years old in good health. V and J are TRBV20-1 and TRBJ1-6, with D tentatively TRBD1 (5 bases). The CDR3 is CSARILGGRGNSPLHF. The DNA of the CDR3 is TGCAGTGCTAGGATCTTGGGGGGAAGGGGTAATTCACCCCTCCACTTT.